This is a list of T cell receptor beta chains from one sample in a study of cytomegalovirus exposure and HLA in healthy donors. The protocol was immunoSEQ multiplex PCR, while the TCRdb copy is restricted to in-frame clones and leaves out a portion. The table includes roughly 120,000 clones, around 73% detected once. Sequencing used PBMCs. Receptors originate from a woman aged 35 to 49 in good health and CMV-seropositive. CDR3s include the opening cysteine and the closing phenylalanine or tryptophan. Each record gives: CDR3 length, V gene, J gene, clone size, D gene, CDR3 DNA, CDR3 protein. D genes are given only for firm matches. Clone size is not always given. Where it is, it says once, few, many or a class for expanded clones.

len: 15
v_gene: TRBV5-1
j_gene: TRBJ2-5
abundance: -
d_gene: TRBD2
CDR3nt: TGCGCCAGCAGCTTTCTAGCGGGGGGTCAAGAGACCCAGTACTTC
CDR3aa: CASSFLAGGQETQYF

len: 14
v_gene: TRBV7-2
j_gene: TRBJ1-2
abundance: -
d_gene: TRBD1
CDR3nt: TGTGCCAGCAGCTTATTGACAGGGGCCTATGGCTACACCTTC
CDR3aa: CASSLLTGAYGYTF

len: 15
v_gene: TRBV7-8
j_gene: TRBJ1-5
abundance: -
d_gene: -
CDR3nt: TGTGCCAGCAGCCCCCCGGGGGAGAACAGTCAGCCCCAGCATTTT
CDR3aa: CASSPPGENSQPQHF

len: 18
v_gene: TRBV7-9
j_gene: TRBJ2-5
abundance: -
d_gene: TRBD2
CDR3nt: TGTGCCAGCAGCCCGCGAGGGACTAGCGGGGGGGGAAGGGAGACCCAGTACTTC
CDR3aa: CASSPRGTSGGGRETQYF

len: 12
v_gene: TRBV10-3
j_gene: TRBJ1-1
abundance: -
d_gene: -
CDR3nt: TGTGCCATCAGTGAGGGACAGACTGAAGCTTTCTTT
CDR3aa: CAISEGQTEAFF

len: 15
v_gene: TRBV9
j_gene: TRBJ2-1
abundance: -
d_gene: TRBD1
CDR3nt: TGTGCCAGCAGCCGAGAGGGACAGTCCTACAATGAGCAGTTCTTC
CDR3aa: CASSREGQSYNEQFF

len: 16
v_gene: TRBV5-1
j_gene: TRBJ2-5
abundance: once
d_gene: TRBD1
CDR3nt: TGCGCCAGCAGCTCAGAAACAGGGGGCTCATGGGAGACCCAGTACTTC
CDR3aa: CASSSETGGSWETQYF

len: 14
v_gene: TRBV5-1
j_gene: TRBJ1-6
abundance: -
d_gene: TRBD1
CDR3nt: TGCGCCAGCAGAACGGGACAGGGTGACTCACCCCTCCACTTT
CDR3aa: CASRTGQGDSPLHF

len: 15
v_gene: TRBV6-6
j_gene: TRBJ1-1
abundance: -
d_gene: -
CDR3nt: TGTGCCAGCAGACTCCGACGACAGATGAACACTGAAGCTTTCTTT
CDR3aa: CASRLRRQMNTEAFF

len: 15
v_gene: TRBV14
j_gene: TRBJ1-1
abundance: -
d_gene: TRBD1
CDR3nt: TGTGCCAGCAGCCAAGTCTACCCAGGGGGACTTGAAGCTTTCTTT
CDR3aa: CASSQVYPGGLEAFF

len: 19
v_gene: TRBV7-2
j_gene: TRBJ1-6
abundance: -
d_gene: -
CDR3nt: TGTGCCAGCAGCCCTCAATCCCGGCCGGGGAGCTCCTATAATTCACCCCTCCACTTT
CDR3aa: CASSPQSRPGSSYNSPLHF

len: 16
v_gene: TRBV7-2
j_gene: TRBJ2-3
abundance: -
d_gene: TRBD2
CDR3nt: TGTGCCAGCAGTAAAAGCGGGGGGGCCATGCAAGATACGCAGTATTTT
CDR3aa: CASSKSGGAMQDTQYF

len: 16
v_gene: TRBV4-3
j_gene: TRBJ1-6
abundance: -
d_gene: -
CDR3nt: TGCGCCAGCAGCCAAGATTCAGGGGACGGTAATTCACCCCTCCACTTT
CDR3aa: CASSQDSGDGNSPLHF

len: 15
v_gene: TRBV4-1
j_gene: TRBJ2-2
abundance: -
d_gene: -
CDR3nt: TGCGCCAGCAGCCAAGATGGGCGGGGAGAGATGGAGCTGTTTTTT
CDR3aa: CASSQDGRGEMELFF

len: 17
v_gene: TRBV4-3
j_gene: TRBJ1-1
abundance: -
d_gene: -
CDR3nt: TGCGCCAGCAGCCAAGATGTCCGGGAAGGAGGGGACACTGAAGCTTTCTTT
CDR3aa: CASSQDVREGGDTEAFF

len: 14
v_gene: TRBV7-2
j_gene: TRBJ1-3
abundance: -
d_gene: TRBD1
CDR3nt: TGTGCCAGCAGCCCGACAGGGGGCCGAAACACCATATATTTT
CDR3aa: CASSPTGGRNTIYF

len: 15
v_gene: TRBV7-3
j_gene: TRBJ2-1
abundance: -
d_gene: TRBD1
CDR3nt: TGTGCCAGCAGCTTGGACAGGGGCGGTTACAATGAGCAGTTCTTC
CDR3aa: CASSLDRGGYNEQFF

len: 14
v_gene: TRBV6-1
j_gene: TRBJ2-3
abundance: -
d_gene: -
CDR3nt: TGTGCCAGCAGTGAACCCCAACAGAGAGGGACGCAGTATTTT
CDR3aa: CASSEPQQRGTQYF

len: 11
v_gene: TRBV29-1
j_gene: TRBJ2-5
abundance: -
d_gene: -
CDR3nt: TGCAGCGTTGAAGACAGGGGGGAGCAGTACTTC
CDR3aa: CSVEDRGEQYF

len: 14
v_gene: TRBV9
j_gene: TRBJ2-3
abundance: -
d_gene: TRBD2
CDR3nt: TGTGCCAGCAGTGTAGCGGGGGAACCGGATACGCAGTATTTT
CDR3aa: CASSVAGEPDTQYF

len: 15
v_gene: TRBV5-1
j_gene: TRBJ2-7
abundance: few
d_gene: TRBD1
CDR3nt: TGCGCCAGCAGCTTGTCCCGCAGGGGGTTAAGCGAGCAGTACTTC
CDR3aa: CASSLSRRGLSEQYF

len: 13
v_gene: TRBV7-9
j_gene: TRBJ2-3
abundance: -
d_gene: -
CDR3nt: TGTGCCAGCAGCAAGCCCCACACAGATACGCAGTATTTT
CDR3aa: CASSKPHTDTQYF

len: 15
v_gene: TRBV2
j_gene: TRBJ2-5
abundance: -
d_gene: TRBD2
CDR3nt: TGTGCCAGCAAACTCGGGACTAACAATGCAGAGACCCAGTACTTC
CDR3aa: CASKLGTNNAETQYF

len: 15
v_gene: TRBV11-2
j_gene: TRBJ2-1
abundance: -
d_gene: -
CDR3nt: TGTGCCAGCAGCCCATGGACAAGGTCCTACAATGAGCAGTTCTTC
CDR3aa: CASSPWTRSYNEQFF

len: 15
v_gene: TRBV7-3
j_gene: TRBJ1-1
abundance: few
d_gene: TRBD1
CDR3nt: TGTGCCAGCAGCTTAACGGGGACAGGGGGCACTGAAGCTTTCTTT
CDR3aa: CASSLTGTGGTEAFF

len: 13
v_gene: TRBV9
j_gene: TRBJ1-2
abundance: -
d_gene: TRBD1
CDR3nt: TGTGCCAGCAGCGAAACGGACAGGGGTGGCTACACCTTC
CDR3aa: CASSETDRGGYTF

len: 15
v_gene: TRBV6-4
j_gene: TRBJ1-2
abundance: -
d_gene: -
CDR3nt: TGTGCCAGCAGGCCCCCCCGGGGGGGCAACTATGGCTACACCTTC
CDR3aa: CASRPPRGGNYGYTF

len: 15
v_gene: TRBV29-1
j_gene: TRBJ1-1
abundance: -
d_gene: -
CDR3nt: TGCAGCGTCCGAGAGGACAGCACAATGAACACTGAAGCTTTCTTT
CDR3aa: CSVREDSTMNTEAFF

len: 15
v_gene: TRBV2
j_gene: TRBJ2-6
abundance: -
d_gene: -
CDR3nt: TGTGCCACTTCGGACAGCCGCTCTGGGGCCAACGTCCTGACTTTC
CDR3aa: CATSDSRSGANVLTF

len: 11
v_gene: TRBV20-1
j_gene: TRBJ2-4
abundance: -
d_gene: -
CDR3nt: TGCAGTGCTGGAGGGCGGGACATTCAGTACTTC
CDR3aa: CSAGGRDIQYF

len: 15
v_gene: TRBV10-3
j_gene: TRBJ2-5
abundance: -
d_gene: TRBD2
CDR3nt: TGTGCCATCAGTGAGTCCGCCAGCGGGGGAGAGACCCAGTACTTC
CDR3aa: CAISESASGGETQYF

len: 13
v_gene: TRBV5-8
j_gene: TRBJ1-2
abundance: -
d_gene: -
CDR3nt: TGTGCCAGCAGCTTCAACCAGGGCGCTGGCTACACCTTC
CDR3aa: CASSFNQGAGYTF

len: 17
v_gene: TRBV6-4
j_gene: TRBJ2-1
abundance: few
d_gene: TRBD2
CDR3nt: TGTGCCAGCAGTGATAATTGGGCTAGCGGGGGGAGGAATGAGCAGTTCTTC
CDR3aa: CASSDNWASGGRNEQFF

len: 16
v_gene: TRBV12-5
j_gene: TRBJ1-5
abundance: few
d_gene: -
CDR3nt: TGTGCTAGTGGTTTGGGCCCCTTTCAGGGCAATCAGCCCCAGCATTTT
CDR3aa: CASGLGPFQGNQPQHF

len: 12
v_gene: TRBV5-4
j_gene: TRBJ1-2
abundance: once
d_gene: -
CDR3nt: TGTGCCAGCAGCTCCCCGGGGGGTGGCTACACCTTC
CDR3aa: CASSSPGGGYTF

len: 15
v_gene: TRBV25-1
j_gene: TRBJ1-5
abundance: -
d_gene: TRBD1
CDR3nt: TGTGCCAGCAGTGAGGACAGGGGGCAGAATCAGCCCCAGCATTTT
CDR3aa: CASSEDRGQNQPQHF

len: 15
v_gene: TRBV29-1
j_gene: TRBJ1-2
abundance: -
d_gene: TRBD1
CDR3nt: TGCAGCGTTGATGGAGGGGGCGCGGTTAACTATGGCTACACCTTC
CDR3aa: CSVDGGGAVNYGYTF

len: 12
v_gene: TRBV6-1
j_gene: TRBJ1-1
abundance: once
d_gene: -
CDR3nt: TGTGCCAGCAGTATTGGGGCAGTTGAAGCTTTCTTT
CDR3aa: CASSIGAVEAFF

len: 14
v_gene: TRBV9
j_gene: TRBJ1-5
abundance: -
d_gene: -
CDR3nt: TGTGCCAGCAGCGCCAGACATGAAACTCAGCCCCAGCATTTT
CDR3aa: CASSARHETQPQHF

len: 16
v_gene: TRBV5-1
j_gene: TRBJ2-5
abundance: once
d_gene: TRBD2
CDR3nt: TGCGCCAGCGCGATTAGCGGGGGGGCCTTAGGAGAGACCCAGTACTTC
CDR3aa: CASAISGGALGETQYF

len: 14
v_gene: TRBV7-2
j_gene: TRBJ2-1
abundance: -
d_gene: -
CDR3nt: TGTGCCAGCAGCTTAGGTTACAGGGACAATGAGCAGTTCTTC
CDR3aa: CASSLGYRDNEQFF

len: 13
v_gene: TRBV5-4
j_gene: TRBJ1-1
abundance: -
d_gene: -
CDR3nt: TGTGCCAGCAGCGCCGGTGGGAACACTGAAGCTTTCTTT
CDR3aa: CASSAGGNTEAFF

len: 15
v_gene: TRBV4-3
j_gene: TRBJ1-5
abundance: -
d_gene: -
CDR3nt: TGCGCCAGCAGCCAAGATTGGCGGGGCAATCAGCCCCAGCATTTT
CDR3aa: CASSQDWRGNQPQHF

len: 14
v_gene: TRBV5-1
j_gene: TRBJ2-7
abundance: few
d_gene: TRBD1
CDR3nt: TGCGCCAGCAGCTTCCAGGGGGATCGTTACGAGCAGTACTTC
CDR3aa: CASSFQGDRYEQYF

len: 16
v_gene: TRBV6-1
j_gene: TRBJ2-1
abundance: -
d_gene: -
CDR3nt: TGTGCCAGCAGTGAAGAAGACAGTCCCTTCTACAATGAGCAGTTCTTC
CDR3aa: CASSEEDSPFYNEQFF

len: 13
v_gene: TRBV29-1
j_gene: TRBJ1-1
abundance: few
d_gene: -
CDR3nt: TGCAGCGTTTACGGGACTCAGAACACTGAAGCTTTCTTT
CDR3aa: CSVYGTQNTEAFF

len: 14
v_gene: TRBV13
j_gene: TRBJ1-2
abundance: once
d_gene: TRBD1
CDR3nt: TGTGCCAGCAGCTGGGGACAGATAAACTATGGCTACACCTTC
CDR3aa: CASSWGQINYGYTF